Given below is one T cell receptor (beta chain) in context. What it recognizes is unknown. The CDR3 extends over 15 amino acids. V gave up 5 bases and J gave up 3 bases, with 16 bases separating them. Germline V gives CDR1 SEHNR, CDR2 FQNEAQ (reference sequence). This specimen comes from a study of shared clonotypes between healthy human individuals. The naive CD8 population came from CD45RO-negative cells selected for CCR7, without terminally differentiated effector memory CD45RA+ cells. Nashville, Tennessee was home to all donors, each a Caucasian adult. General study points: Estimated clonotype richness was generally higher in naive than memory subsets. Rarefaction showed sorted-subset sequencing was incomplete despite large depth.

Libraries were prepared by immunoSEQ multiplex PCR; TCRdb keeps only in-frame clonotypes and omits some of them. The table has about 2.2 million clones, around 95% seen once; the top ten hold roughly 1.7%. The source is a man younger than 35 in good health. Some clones in this sample may be carry-over from other donors' samples. Input material: naive CD8+ T cells from PBMCs. The chain uses TRBV7-9 and TRBJ1-1; tentatively, D is TRBD1 (5 bases). DNA for the CDR3: TGTGCCAGCAGCCCTCAGGCAGGGTTGGACACTGAAGCTTTCTTT. Its translation is CASSPQAGLDTEAFF.